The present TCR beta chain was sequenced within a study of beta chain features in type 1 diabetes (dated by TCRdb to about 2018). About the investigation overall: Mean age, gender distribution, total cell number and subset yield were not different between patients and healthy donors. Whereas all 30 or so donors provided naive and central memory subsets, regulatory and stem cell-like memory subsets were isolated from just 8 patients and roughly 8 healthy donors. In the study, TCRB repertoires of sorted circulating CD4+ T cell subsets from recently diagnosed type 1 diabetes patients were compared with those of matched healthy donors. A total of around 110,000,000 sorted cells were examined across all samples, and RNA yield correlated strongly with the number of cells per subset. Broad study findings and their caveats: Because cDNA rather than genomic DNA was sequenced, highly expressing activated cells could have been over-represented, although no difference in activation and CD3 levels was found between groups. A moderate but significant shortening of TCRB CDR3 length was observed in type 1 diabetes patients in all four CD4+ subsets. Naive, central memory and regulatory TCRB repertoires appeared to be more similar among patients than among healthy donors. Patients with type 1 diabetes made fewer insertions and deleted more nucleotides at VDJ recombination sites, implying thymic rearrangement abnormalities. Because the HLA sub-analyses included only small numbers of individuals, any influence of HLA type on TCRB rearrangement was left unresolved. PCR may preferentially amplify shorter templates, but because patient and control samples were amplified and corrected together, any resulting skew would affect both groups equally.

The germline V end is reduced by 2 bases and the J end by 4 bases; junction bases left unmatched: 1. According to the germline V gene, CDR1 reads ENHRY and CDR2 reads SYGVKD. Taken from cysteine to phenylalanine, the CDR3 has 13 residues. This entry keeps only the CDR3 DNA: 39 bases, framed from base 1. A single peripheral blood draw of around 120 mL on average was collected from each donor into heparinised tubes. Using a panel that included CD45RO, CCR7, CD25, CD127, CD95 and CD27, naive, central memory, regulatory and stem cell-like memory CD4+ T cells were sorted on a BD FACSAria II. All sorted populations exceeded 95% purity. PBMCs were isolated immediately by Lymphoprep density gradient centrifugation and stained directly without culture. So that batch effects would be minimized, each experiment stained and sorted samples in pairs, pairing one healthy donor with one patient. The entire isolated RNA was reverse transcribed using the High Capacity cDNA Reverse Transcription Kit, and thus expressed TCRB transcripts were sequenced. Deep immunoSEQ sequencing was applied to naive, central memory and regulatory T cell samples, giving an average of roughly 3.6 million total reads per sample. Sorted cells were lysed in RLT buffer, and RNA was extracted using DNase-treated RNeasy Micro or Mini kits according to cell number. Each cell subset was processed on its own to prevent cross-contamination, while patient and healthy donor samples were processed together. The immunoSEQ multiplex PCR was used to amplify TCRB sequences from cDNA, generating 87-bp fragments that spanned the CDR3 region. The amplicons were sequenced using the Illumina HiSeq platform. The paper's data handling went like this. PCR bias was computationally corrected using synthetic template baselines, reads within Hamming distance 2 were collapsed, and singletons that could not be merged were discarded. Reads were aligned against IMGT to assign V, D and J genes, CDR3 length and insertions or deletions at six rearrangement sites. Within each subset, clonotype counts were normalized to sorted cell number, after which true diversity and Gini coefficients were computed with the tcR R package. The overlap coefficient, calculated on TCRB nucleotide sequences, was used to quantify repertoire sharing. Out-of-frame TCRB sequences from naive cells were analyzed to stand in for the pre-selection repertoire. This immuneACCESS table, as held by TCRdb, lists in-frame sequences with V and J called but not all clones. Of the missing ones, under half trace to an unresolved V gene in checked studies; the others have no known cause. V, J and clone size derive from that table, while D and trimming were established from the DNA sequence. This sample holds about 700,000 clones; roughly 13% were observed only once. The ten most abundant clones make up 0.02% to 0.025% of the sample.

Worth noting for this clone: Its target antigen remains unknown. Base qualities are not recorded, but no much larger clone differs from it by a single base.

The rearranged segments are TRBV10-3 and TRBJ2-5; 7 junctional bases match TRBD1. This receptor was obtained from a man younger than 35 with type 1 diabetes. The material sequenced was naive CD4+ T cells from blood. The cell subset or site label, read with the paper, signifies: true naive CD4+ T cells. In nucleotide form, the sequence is TGTGCCATCAGTGAGGACAGGGCAGAGACCCAGTACTTC. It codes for CAISEDRAETQYF.